The 6 T cell receptor beta chains in this list originate from one sample, sequenced in a study of T cells in Graves' hyperthyroidism and ophthalmopathy. Researchers took RNA transcripts and amplified the TCR beta CDR3 regions from them. Initially, a first-round RT-PCR of the TCR CDR3 employed the HTBI primer set. Via MiXCR, TCRdb re-called the multiplex PCR reads, giving one row per CDR3 protein. This table has some 760,000 distinct CDR3 sequences, approximately 15% appearing once. The source material was blood. The origin of the receptors is a woman aged 18-30 years with Graves' hyperthyroidism.

This clonotype was detected many times. This rearrangement joins TRBV9 to TRBJ2-5; 9 nucleotides line up with TRBD2. The germline CDR1 and CDR2 sequences are SGDLS and YYNGEE. CDR3 length equals 17 residues. V dropped 0 bases and J dropped 0; count of bases not matched to a gene: 6. The CDR3 loop reads CASSVAAGGQYQETQYF. CDR3 nucleotide sequence: TGTGCCAGCAGCGTAGCAGCGGGAGGACAGTACCAAGAGACCCAGTACTTC. The full variable domain, with the rest looked up from reference TRBV9 and TRBJ2-5, is DSGVTQTPKHLITATGQRVTLRCSPRSGDLSVYWYQQSLDQGLQFLIQYYNGEERAKGNILERFSAQQFPDLHSELNLSSLELGDSALYFCASSVAAGGQYQETQYFGPGTRLLVL.

V usage is TRBV29-1 and J usage is TRBJ1-1, with a possible D match to TRBD1 (5 bases). Germline V gene lookup returns CDR1 SQVTM and CDR2 ANQGSEA. This CDR3 contains 12 residues. Trimming removed 7 bases from V and 6 bases from J, with 15 bases in between. The chain's CDR3 is CSAQETSAEAFF. CDR3 nucleotides: TGCAGCGCACAGGAGACCTCGGCTGAAGCTTTCTTT.

About this clonotype itself: One end of the junction is discordant with germline, which a read error may explain. CDR3 loop: CASSIGSSYNGQFF. DNA of the CDR3: TGTGCCAGTAGTATAGGGAGCTCCTACAATGGGCAGTTCTTC. V gene TRBV19 combines with J gene TRBJ2-1, with D uncertain. This CDR3 is built from 14 residues. CDR1 is LNHDA and CDR2 is SQIVND in the germline V gene (reference sequence).

This clonotype was seen repeatedly, ten times or more. The V and J genes are TRBV28 and TRBJ2-2, with D maybe TRBD1 (6 bases). Germline CDR1 is MDHEN and CDR2 is SYDVKM. The CDR3 totals 17 residues. V was trimmed by 5 bases and J by 7 bases, leaving 23 bases between them. CDR3 coding DNA: TGTGCCAGCAGTCTGGGGGTCGGGACAACTCTTTTCGGGGAGCTGTTTTTT. This gives the protein CASSLGVGTTLFGELFF.

At least ten counts were recorded for this clonotype. The chain employs TRBV20-1 and TRBJ2-3; 9 positions agree with TRBD2. Germline V CDR1 and CDR2: DFQATT, SNEGSKA (reference sequence). The CDR3 spans 15 residues. V was pared by 7 bases and J by 3 bases, with 11 bases of the junction left unmatched. Here the CDR3 reads CSVWDYTSGTDTQYF. The CDR3 bases are TGCAGTGTCTGGGACTATACTAGCGGGACAGATACGCAGTATTTT.

This clonotype was counted a few times. This chain links TRBV24-1 with TRBJ2-1; TRBD2 agrees at 10 bases. CDR1 and CDR2 from the germline V gene are KGHDR and SFDVKD. The CDR3 extends over 15 amino acids. With V trimmed by 3 bases and J by 6 bases, 4 bases remained unmatched. CDR3 in amino acids: CATSDTSGRANEQFF. The DNA for the CDR3 is TGTGCCACCAGTGATACCAGCGGGAGGGCCAATGAGCAGTTCTTC.